This T cell receptor beta chain was identified during a study of T-cell memory formation after mild COVID-19. Points from the study as a whole: While clones contracting from day 15 to 85 were balanced between CD4 and CD8, later expanders leaned CD4+. A subset of responding clones appeared in pre-infection memory, suggesting cross-reactive memory joined.

This clonotype has more than one count but fewer than ten. The antigen is unknown. Germline lookup yields CDR1 LGHDT and CDR2 YNNKEL (reference sequence). The CDR3 is 16 residues long. J gave up 4 bases and V 0 bases, and 4 bases lay outside the gene matches. Constant-segment primers were used for 5'RACE, and the resulting TCR alpha and TCR beta cDNA libraries carried sample barcodes and UMIs. TCRdb fed the 5' RACE reads into MiXCR, producing one record per CDR3 protein. The sample contains hundreds of thousands of distinct CDR3 sequences, about a sixth of which appear only once. This clonotype originated in an adult woman who had mild COVID-19 (a few samples of this study predate the infection). Cell type and time point are not known. Specimen: PBMCs or a T cell subset sorted from them (not recorded which). The chain employs TRBV3-1 and TRBJ2-1; TRBD2 matches 9 bases. In nucleotides, the CDR3 is TGTGCCAGCAGCCAAGACATAGCGGGAGTGTACAATGAGCAGTTCTTC. It yields the protein CASSQDIAGVYNEQFF.